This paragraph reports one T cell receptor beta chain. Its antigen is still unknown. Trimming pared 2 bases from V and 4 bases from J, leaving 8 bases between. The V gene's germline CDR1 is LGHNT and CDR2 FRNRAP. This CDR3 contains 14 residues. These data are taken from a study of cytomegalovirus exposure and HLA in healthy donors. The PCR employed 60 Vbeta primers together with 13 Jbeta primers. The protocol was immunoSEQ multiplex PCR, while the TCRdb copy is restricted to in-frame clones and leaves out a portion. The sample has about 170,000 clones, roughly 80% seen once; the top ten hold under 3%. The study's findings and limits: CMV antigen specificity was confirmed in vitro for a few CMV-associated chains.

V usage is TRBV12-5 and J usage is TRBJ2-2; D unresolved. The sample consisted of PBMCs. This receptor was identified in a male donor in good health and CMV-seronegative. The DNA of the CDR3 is TGTGCTAGTGGTTTGACAGTTTCCACCGGGGAGCTGTTTTTT. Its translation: CASGLTVSTGELFF.